The rows below give T cell receptor beta chains drawn from one sample of a study of blood T cells in healthy people across ages. One entry per CDR3 protein, called by TCRdb with MiXCR from the 5' RACE reads. The sample yields about a million distinct CDR3 sequences, 40% to 60% seen once. Material for sequencing was blood. These receptor sequences come from a young man in good health. CDR3s include the opening cysteine and the closing phenylalanine or tryptophan. The order of the fields is J gene, V gene, clone size, D gene, CDR3 length, CDR3 protein, CDR3 DNA. The D gene is left open where the match is weak. Not every row has a clone size; where given, it reads once, few, many or a size class.

J: TRBJ2-3
V: TRBV10-3
size: -
D: -
length: 12
CDR3: CAISEAIDTQYF
DNA: TGTGCCATCAGTGAGGCCATAGATACGCAGTATTTT

J: TRBJ2-3
V: TRBV29-1
size: -
D: TRBD1
length: 13
CDR3: CSIRQGSTDTQYF
DNA: TGCAGCATCAGACAGGGATCCACAGATACGCAGTATTTT

J: TRBJ2-7
V: TRBV29-1
size: -
D: -
length: 13
CDR3: CSVLLRQGYEQYF
DNA: TGCAGCGTCCTCCTCCGGCAGGGCTACGAGCAGTACTTC

J: TRBJ1-5
V: TRBV9
size: once
D: TRBD1
length: 16
CDR3: CASSEGTGDLNQPQHF
DNA: TGTGCCAGCAGCGAGGGGACAGGGGATCTCAATCAGCCCCAGCATTTT

J: TRBJ1-5
V: TRBV20-1
size: -
D: -
length: 12
CDR3: CSAKGSGQPQHF
DNA: TGCAGTGCTAAAGGTTCCGGTCAGCCCCAGCATTTT

J: TRBJ2-1
V: TRBV24-1
size: few
D: -
length: 13
CDR3: CATSAPDYNEQFF
DNA: TGTGCCACCAGTGCCCCCGACTACAATGAGCAGTTCTTC

J: TRBJ2-3
V: TRBV3-1
size: -
D: TRBD2
length: 15
CDR3: CASSQGGGGVDTQYF
DNA: TGTGCCAGCAGCCAAGGCGGGGGGGGAGTAGATACGCAGTATTTT

J: TRBJ2-1
V: TRBV9
size: -
D: TRBD2
length: 12
CDR3: CASAGTSNEQFF
DNA: TGTGCCAGCGCCGGGACTAGCAATGAGCAGTTCTTC

J: TRBJ2-4
V: TRBV4-3
size: many
D: -
length: 14
CDR3: CASSQENAKNIQYF
DNA: TGCGCCAGCAGCCAAGAAAACGCCAAAAACATTCAGTACTTC

J: TRBJ2-7
V: TRBV2
size: once
D: -
length: 12
CDR3: CASNPISYEQYF
DNA: TGTGCCAGCAACCCGATATCCTACGAGCAGTACTTC